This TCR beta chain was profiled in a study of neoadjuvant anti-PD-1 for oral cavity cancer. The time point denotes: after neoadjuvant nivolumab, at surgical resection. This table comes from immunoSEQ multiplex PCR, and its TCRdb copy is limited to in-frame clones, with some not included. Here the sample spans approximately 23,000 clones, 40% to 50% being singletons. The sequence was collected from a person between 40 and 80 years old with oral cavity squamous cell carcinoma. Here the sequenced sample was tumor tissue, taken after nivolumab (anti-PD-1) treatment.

The CDR3 protein is CASSAGTSGETQYF. Written as DNA, the CDR3 is TGTGCCAGCAGTGCCGGGACTAGCGGAGAGACCCAGTACTTC. J is TRBJ2-5 and V is TRBV2, with 11 bases matching TRBD2. Germline V lookup: CDR1 SNHLY, CDR2 FYNNEI. The CDR3 has 14 amino acids. The V and J ends lost 4 bases and 4 bases, in that order; junction bases with no gene match: 2.